These 14 T cell receptor beta chains came from one sample sequenced in a study of T cell responses to AZD1222 COVID-19 vaccine. This table comes from immunoSEQ multiplex PCR, and its TCRdb copy is limited to in-frame clones, with some not included. This table has 60,000 to 75,000 clones, over 85% appearing once. This specimen was peripheral blood, taken on day 0 of AZD1222 vaccination. The receptor source for this set is an adult in good health.

The sample holds one count of this clone. This chain joins TRBV19 and TRBJ1-1; D not certain. Germline V CDR1 and CDR2: LNHDA, SQIVND (reference sequence). The CDR3 runs to 14 residues. The V end lost 5 bases, the J end lost 0 bases, and 10 bases lay between the germline ends. The CDR3 bases are TGTGCCAGTAGTTCCACCCGGGTGAACACTGAAGCTTTCTTT. Translated, it gives CASSSTRVNTEAFF.

The chain's CDR3 is CASSQGGLAATGELFF. The DNA of the CDR3 is TGCGCCAGCAGCCAAGGGGGCCTAGCGGCCACCGGGGAGCTGTTTTTT. This rearrangement joins TRBV4-1 to TRBJ2-2, with TRBD2 identical over 7 bases. CDR1 and CDR2 from the germline V gene are MGHRA and YSYEKL. CDR3 length: 16 residues. V shed 1 base and J 4 bases; nucleotides not matched to a gene: 6.

The V and J genes are TRBV5-6 and TRBJ2-7, with D possibly being TRBD1 or TRBD2 (5 bases each). The CDR3 is 14 amino acids. From germline, CDR1 is SGHDT and CDR2 YYEEEE. V was clipped by 4 bases and J by 7 bases, with 18 bases between them. CDR3 loop: CASSHRTPPGEQYF. The CDR3 nucleotides are TGTGCCAGCAGCCACAGGACTCCCCCGGGGGAGCAGTACTTC. Together with reference TRBV5-6 and TRBJ2-7, the CDR3 gives the full variable domain: DAGVTQSPTHLIKTRGQQVTLRCSPKSGHDTVSWYQQALGQGPQFIFQYYEEEERQRGNFPDRFSGHQFPNYSSELNVNALLLGDSALYLCASSHRTPPGEQYFGPGTRLTVT.

CDR3 sequence: CAWSSGFHGYTF. CDR3 DNA sequence: TGTGCCTGGAGTTCAGGGTTTCACGGCTACACCTTC. This chain connects TRBV30 to TRBJ1-2, with D possibly matching TRBD1 (5 bases). Trimming left V 2 bases short and J 8 bases short, with 12 bases between. The germline V gene encodes CDR1 GTSNPN and CDR2 SVGIG (reference sequence). The CDR3 contains 12 residues.

This chain uses TRBV5-1 with TRBJ2-3; D remains unclear. The germline CDR1 and CDR2 sequences are SGHRS and YFSETQ. V was trimmed by 3 bases and J by 2 bases, leaving 10 bases between them. The CDR3 contains 14 residues. CDR3 in amino acids: CASSWSAYTDTQYF. CDR3 DNA sequence: TGCGCCAGCAGCTGGAGCGCTTACACAGATACGCAGTATTTT.

This chain joins TRBV5-6 and TRBJ2-1; no firm D call. CDR3 length: 12 residues. The germline V gene has CDR1 SGHDT and CDR2 YYEEEE. Trimming removed 5 bases from V and 4 bases from J, with 7 bases in between. Here the CDR3 DNA reads TGTGCCAGCAGTTATGGGTACAATGAGCAGTTCTTC. It yields the protein CASSYGYNEQFF.

V is TRBV27 and J is TRBJ1-4; tentatively, D is TRBD1 (6 bases). Germline values: CDR1 MNHEY, CDR2 SMNVEV (reference sequence). Trimming stripped 1 base from V and 7 bases from J, with 16 bases between. The CDR3 contains 16 residues. The CDR3 spells CASSLLGGGTLEKLFF. CDR3 sequence (DNA): TGTGCCAGCAGTTTATTAGGGGGAGGGACACTTGAAAAACTGTTTTTT. The full variable domain, its missing parts supplied by reference TRBV27 and TRBJ1-4, is EAQVTQNPRYLITVTGKKLTVTCSQNMNHEYMSWYRQDPGLGLRQIYYSMNVEVTDKGDVPEGYKVSRKEKRNFPLILESPSPNQTSLYFCASSLLGGGTLEKLFFGSGTQLSVL.

As DNA, the CDR3 is TGTGCCAGTAGTATAAGGCCAAGGGGTGGGAACAATGAGCAGTTCTTC. It specifies CASSIRPRGGNNEQFF. The J gene is TRBJ2-1, the V gene TRBV19; D may be TRBD1 (5 bases). This CDR3 has 16 residues. From germline, CDR1 is LNHDA and CDR2 SQIVND (reference sequence). The V and J ends lost 2 bases and 5 bases respectively, with 16 bases between them.

This chain uses TRBV29-1 with TRBJ1-1, with D unclear. CDR3 length: 13 amino acids. CDR1 and CDR2 from the germline V gene are SQVTM and ANQGSEA. V was trimmed by 4 bases and J by 0 bases, leaving 9 bases between them. The CDR3 reads CSVVARVNTEAFF. The CDR3 DNA is TGCAGCGTTGTGGCCCGCGTGAACACTGAAGCTTTCTTT.

The chain joins TRBV2 to TRBJ2-7; D gene ambiguous. Germline-derived CDR1 and CDR2 are SNHLY and FYNNEI. The V end was cut by 6 bases, the J end by 5 bases, with 11 bases between. The CDR3 has 12 residues. The CDR3 DNA follows: TGTGCCAGCAGCCCGGTTTCTGACGAGCAGTACTTC. Translating gives CASSPVSDEQYF. Drawing the rest from reference TRBV2 and TRBJ2-7, the complete variable domain is EPEVTQTPSHQVTQMGQEVILRCVPISNHLYFYWYRQILGQKVEFLVSFYNNEISEKSEIFDDQFSVERPDGSNFTLKIRSTKLEDSAMYFCASSPVSDEQYFGPGTRLTVT.

This clone was counted only a few times. The J gene is TRBJ2-1, the V gene TRBV18; TRBD1 agrees at 7 bases. J was trimmed by 6 bases and V by 4 bases; bases with no gene match: 9. The CDR3 has 15 amino acids. The germline V gene has CDR1 KGHSH and CDR2 LQKENI. CDR3 loop: CASSLRTGRGNEQFF. Here the CDR3 DNA reads TGTGCCAGCTCACTGAGGACAGGAAGAGGCAATGAGCAGTTCTTC.

V usage is TRBV27 and J usage is TRBJ2-2, with 8 bases aligning to TRBD1. Trimming removed 7 bases from V and 7 bases from J; junction bases left unmatched: 11. Germline CDR1 is MNHEY and CDR2 is SMNVEV (reference sequence). The CDR3 runs to 15 residues. CDR3 bases: TGTGCCAGCAAATCAGGGGGCGGTCGGGTCGGGGAGCTGTTTTTT. This codes for CASKSGGGRVGELFF.

CDR3 bases: TGCGCCAGCAGCCAAGACAGGAGCTCTGGAAACACCATATATTTT. Amino acid sequence: CASSQDRSSGNTIYF. The rearrangement uses TRBV4-1 and TRBJ1-3; D not certain. The V end lost 0 bases, the J end lost 0 bases, and 6 bases lay between the germline ends. CDR3 length: 15 amino acids. Per germline, CDR1 MGHRA and CDR2 YSYEKL.

This clone was observed a single time. The same CDR3 arises from other DNA sequences in this sample as well. The V and J genes are TRBV5-1 and TRBJ1-2; D may be TRBD1 (6 bases). Trimming cost V 5 bases and J 5 bases, with 10 bases left between them. CDR3 length: 12 amino acids. Germline CDR1 SGHRS, CDR2 YFSETQ. CDR3 sequence: CASSEGGYGYTF. CDR3 coding DNA: TGCGCCAGCAGTGAGGGGGGATATGGCTACACCTTC.